The 32 T cell receptor beta chains listed next were all sequenced from one sample in a study of beta chain features in type 1 diabetes. The entirety of the isolated RNA underwent reverse transcription, so expressed TCRB transcripts were sequenced. Assay: immunoSEQ multiplex PCR; the TCRdb copy retains only in-frame clones and omits some. This sample has about 470,000 clones, with about 29% found just once. Sequences were obtained from naive CD4+ T cells from blood. These TCRs come from a man aged 18 to 35 in good health.

CDR3 sequence (DNA): TGTGCCAGCAGCTTGGCCGGGAGTCACCAGCAGTTCTTC. The encoded protein is CASSLAGSHQQFF. The chain couples TRBV5-6 to TRBJ2-1; weak D call: TRBD2 (6 bases). This CDR3 contains 13 residues. Trimming took 0 bases from V and 11 from J, leaving 12 bases between them. The germline CDR1 and CDR2 sequences are SGHDT and YYEEEE.

The rearrangement uses TRBV10-2 and TRBJ2-7; 9 bases match TRBD1. The CDR3 length is 15 residues. Germline V gene data show CDR1 as WSHSY and CDR2 as SAAADI. Trimming at V came to 3 bases and at J to 0 bases, leaving 3 bases not matched to a gene. CDR3 sequence reads: CASSDRDRVSYEQYF. The CDR3 DNA follows: TGCGCCAGCAGTGACCGGGACAGGGTCTCCTACGAGCAGTACTTC.

The V and J genes are TRBV7-2 and TRBJ2-5; D unclear. Trimming cost V 5 bases and J 7 bases, with 17 bases left between them. This CDR3 contains 14 residues. Germline CDR1 and CDR2: SGHTA and FQGNSA. DNA of the CDR3: TGTGCCAGCAGCCCCTGGGCAGGTCCGATGACCCAGTACTTC. Translation: CASSPWAGPMTQYF.

The sample holds a few counts of this clone. The chain uses TRBV7-3 and TRBJ2-1, with D perhaps matching TRBD1 or TRBD2 (5 bases each). This CDR3 is built from 13 residues. The germline V gene has CDR1 SGHTA and CDR2 FQGTGA. V shed 5 bases and J shed 8 bases, with 13 bases lying between them. CDR3 coding DNA: TGTGCCAGCAGCCCTCCCGGGGCGCATGAGCAGTTCTTC. It specifies CASSPPGAHEQFF.

This chain connects TRBV7-2 to TRBJ2-7, with TRBD2 matching over 12 bases. Trimming removed 5 bases from V and 6 bases from J; junction bases left unmatched: 8. The CDR3 spans 15 residues. The germline V gene encodes CDR1 SGHTA and CDR2 FQGNSA. The CDR3 DNA is TGTGCCAGCAGCGCCCTAGCGGGAGGGCCACCCGAGCAGTACTTC. This sequence encodes CASSALAGGPPEQYF.

This chain uses TRBV7-2 with TRBJ2-2; the D is unclear. V dropped 5 bases and J dropped 7 bases, with 11 bases sitting between them. The CDR3 length is 13 residues. Germline lookup yields CDR1 SGHTA and CDR2 FQGNSA. The CDR3 region has the DNA TGTGCCAGCAGCACCGACTCGTACGGGGAGCTGTTTTTT. Residues: CASSTDSYGELFF. Variable domain in full (rest from reference TRBV7-2 and TRBJ2-2): GAGVSQSPSNKVTEKGKDVELRCDPISGHTALYWYRQSLGQGLEFLIYFQGNSAPDKSGLPSDRFSAERTGGSVSTLTIQRTQQEDSAVYLCASSTDSYGELFFGEGSRLTVL.

This clone came up a few times. The chain has TRBV9 and TRBJ1-1; no firm D call. There are 16 residues in the CDR3. V was shortened by 3 bases and J by 0 bases, with 15 bases between the two germline ends. In germline, CDR1 is SGDLS, CDR2 YYNGEE. The DNA for the CDR3 is TGTGCCAGCAGCGGGGTCCTCGGGCAGATGAACACTGAAGCTTTCTTT. This encodes CASSGVLGQMNTEAFF.

The V call is TRBV7-3, the J call TRBJ2-2; D gene ambiguous. This CDR3 has 15 amino acids. V was pared by 2 bases and J by 6 bases, with 13 bases between. Germline V gives CDR1 SGHTA, CDR2 FQGTGA. The CDR3 here is CASSLDAPVAGELFF. In DNA form, the CDR3 reads TGTGCCAGCAGCTTAGATGCGCCTGTAGCCGGGGAGCTGTTTTTT.

This clone appeared a few times. This same CDR3 is encoded by further DNA sequences in the sample. The chain joins TRBV30 to TRBJ1-1; D unresolved. Germline CDR1 is GTSNPN and CDR2 is SVGIG (reference sequence). The V gene lost 0 bases and the J gene lost 3 bases, with 11 bases spanning the gap. This CDR3 comprises 14 residues. In DNA form, the CDR3 reads TGTGCCTGGAGTGTTCGCCGCGGGGACACTGAAGCTTTCTTT. This encodes CAWSVRRGDTEAFF.

The CDR3 DNA is TGTGCCAGCAGCTTGACAGGGAGTAGCACAGATACGCAGTATTTT. Its translation: CASSLTGSSTDTQYF. This chain joins TRBV9 and TRBJ2-3, with TRBD1 identical over 7 bases. Trimming cost V 4 bases and J 0 bases; bases outside gene matches: 5. The CDR3 is made up of 15 amino acids. CDR1 SGDLS and CDR2 YYNGEE come from the germline V gene.

Only a few counts were recorded for this clone. The chain recombines TRBV29-1 with TRBJ2-1; TRBD2 agrees at 8 bases. V was pared by 2 bases and J by 5 bases, with 8 bases of the junction left unmatched. Germline CDR1 is SQVTM and CDR2 is ANQGSEA. CDR3 length: 15 residues. CDR3 DNA: TGCAGCGTTGAATTCGGGAGGGCCCTCCACAATGAGCAGTTCTTC. It translates to CSVEFGRALHNEQFF.

This clone was observed a few times. J is TRBJ2-1 and V is TRBV27; TRBD1 matches at 10 bases. The germline V gene has CDR1 MNHEY and CDR2 SMNVEV (reference sequence). The CDR3 length is 14 residues. Trimming took 8 bases from V and 3 from J; bases not matched to a gene: 4. As DNA, the CDR3 is TGTGCCAGCTGGGGACAGGGGAACTACAATGAGCAGTTCTTC. Translated: CASWGQGNYNEQFF.

The V and J genes are TRBV30 and TRBJ1-4; the match to TRBD1 covers 8 bases. With V trimmed by 2 bases and J by 6 bases, 8 bases remained unmatched. The CDR3 covers 15 residues. Germline V CDR1 and CDR2: GTSNPN, SVGIG (reference sequence). CDR3 protein: CAWSIPTGVYEKLFF. In DNA form, the CDR3 reads TGTGCCTGGAGTATCCCGACAGGGGTTTATGAAAAACTGTTTTTT. The variable domain in full, completed from reference TRBV30 and TRBJ1-4, reads SQTIHQWPATLVQPVGSPLSLECTVEGTSNPNLYWYRQAAGRGLQLLFYSVGIGQISSEVPQNLSASRPQDRQFILSSKKLLLSDSGFYLCAWSIPTGVYEKLFFGSGTQLSVL.

This chain connects TRBV27 to TRBJ2-7, with TRBD2 as a possible D gene (6 bases). The V end lost 6 bases, the J end lost 6 bases, and 18 bases lay between the germline ends. The CDR3 runs 14 residues. CDR1 and CDR2 from the germline V gene are MNHEY and SMNVEV (reference sequence). The CDR3 sequence is CASSAGRLLGEQYF. The CDR3 DNA reads as TGTGCCAGCAGCGCGGGACGTCTCCTAGGCGAGCAGTACTTC.

The CDR3 here is CASSPGQGGQTQYF. For the CDR3, the DNA is TGTGCCAGCAGCCCCGGACAGGGAGGGCAGACCCAGTACTTC. The V call is TRBV7-8, the J call TRBJ2-5, with a tentative D call TRBD1 (8 bases). The CDR3 totals 14 residues. Germline CDR1 reads SGHVS; CDR2 reads FQNEAQ. V lost 5 bases to trimming and J lost 6 bases, with 16 bases between them.

This clone was observed a handful of times. The chain is built from TRBV27 and TRBJ2-5, with 11 bases identical to TRBD2. Germline CDR1 reads MNHEY; CDR2 reads SMNVEV (reference sequence). CDR3 length: 16 amino acids. The trim removed 2 bases at V and 5 bases at J, leaving 7 bases unmatched. The DNA for the CDR3 is TGTGCCAGCAGTTTAAGTCTAGCGGGAGGTTTGGAGACCCAGTACTTC. This sequence encodes CASSLSLAGGLETQYF.

This clone appeared a few times. The chain recombines TRBV19 with TRBJ2-6, with TRBD1 matching over 7 bases. This CDR3 region has 15 residues. Germline V gene lookup returns CDR1 LNHDA and CDR2 SQIVND (reference sequence). J was trimmed by 1 base and V by 4 bases; bases with no gene match: 1. The CDR3, as DNA: TGTGCCAGTAGTACGACAGGGTCTGGGGCCAACGTCCTGACTTTC. Protein product: CASSTTGSGANVLTF.

This clone was detected only a few times. This rearrangement joins TRBV7-9 to TRBJ1-2, with D uncertain. V was pared by 8 bases and J by 4 bases, with 14 bases between. Germline assignment: CDR1 SEHNR and CDR2 FQNEAQ (reference sequence). The CDR3 runs 13 residues. The CDR3: CASLALIGYGYTF. The CDR3, as DNA: TGTGCCAGCCTAGCTCTAATTGGCTATGGCTACACCTTC.

Only a few counts were recorded for this clone. V gene TRBV6-6 combines with J gene TRBJ2-1; 12 nucleotides agree with TRBD2. Looked up from germline, CDR1 is MNHNY and CDR2 is SVGAGI (reference sequence). V lost 0 bases, J lost 10 bases, and 7 bases stayed unmatched. The CDR3 runs 16 residues. DNA for the CDR3: TGTGCCAGCAGTTACTCAGCGACTAGCGGGAGCACGGAGCAGTTCTTC. Its protein is CASSYSATSGSTEQFF.

The sample holds a few counts of this clone. The chain joins TRBV2 to TRBJ2-4; D perhaps matches TRBD1 (6 bases). Trimming removed 2 bases at V and 1 base at J, with 12 bases between. CDR1 SNHLY and CDR2 FYNNEI come from the germline V gene. The CDR3 spans 16 residues. The CDR3 DNA reads as TGTGCCAGCAGTGAACAGGGGCGCGGGGCCAAAAACATTCAGTACTTC. Translated: CASSEQGRGAKNIQYF.

Many counts were recorded for this clone. The J gene is TRBJ2-4, the V gene TRBV7-9; D gene uncertain. The CDR3 length is 15 residues. Trimming removed 0 bases from V and 7 bases from J, with 13 bases in between. From germline, CDR1 is SEHNR and CDR2 FQNEAQ (reference sequence). For the CDR3, the DNA is TGTGCCAGCAGCTTAGCGCTCGCGCAGGCGAACATTCAGTACTTC. Amino acids: CASSLALAQANIQYF.

The sample holds a few counts of this clone. V and J are TRBV29-1 and TRBJ2-3, with D possibly called TRBD1 or TRBD2 (6 bases each). The CDR3 loop spans 13 amino acids. Germline V gene lookup returns CDR1 SQVTM and CDR2 ANQGSEA. Deletions cut 5 bases from V and 2 bases from J, with 11 bases between. The CDR3 loop is CSVLEGVTDTQYF. Here the CDR3 DNA reads TGCAGCGTTCTGGAGGGGGTCACAGATACGCAGTATTTT.

This clone was seen a handful of times. The chain is built from TRBV7-9 and TRBJ2-1, with D unclear. The CDR3 consists of 11 residues. Germline V gene sequence: CDR1 SEHNR, CDR2 FQNEAQ (reference sequence). Trimming shortened V by 2 bases and J by 5 bases, and 1 base separated the two germline ends. The CDR3 protein is CASSLNNEQFF. As DNA, the CDR3 is TGTGCCAGCAGCTTAAACAATGAGCAGTTCTTC.

This clone was picked up a small number of times. The CDR3 region has the DNA TGTGCCAGCACCCTTCGTACTAGCGGGAACTACAATGAGCAGTTCTTC. This gives the protein CASTLRTSGNYNEQFF. The chain recombines TRBV28 with TRBJ2-1; TRBD2 matches at 10 bases. The J segment lost 3 bases and the V segment lost 7 bases, leaving 9 bases of the junction unmatched. The CDR3 is 16 amino acids. Germline CDR1 is MDHEN and CDR2 is SYDVKM.

This rearrangement joins TRBV5-1 to TRBJ2-1, with D hard to call. Germline V CDR1 and CDR2: SGHRS, YFSETQ. The length of the CDR3 is 13 residues. The V end lost 2 bases, the J end lost 7 bases, and 10 bases lay between the germline ends. Here the CDR3 reads CASSFLQRNEQFF. For the CDR3, the DNA is TGCGCCAGCAGCTTTCTTCAGAGAAATGAGCAGTTCTTC. The whole variable domain, filled in from reference TRBV5-1 and TRBJ2-1, reads KAGVTQTPRYLIKTRGQQVTLSCSPISGHRSVSWYQQTPGQGLQFLFEYFSETQRNKGNFPGRFSGRQFSNSRSEMNVSTLELGDSALYLCASSFLQRNEQFFGPGTRLTVL.

The chain uses TRBV19 and TRBJ2-7; D unresolved. Trimming took off 1 base at V and 0 bases at J, with 13 bases between the two ends. The CDR3 loop spans 16 amino acids. Germline values: CDR1 LNHDA, CDR2 SQIVND (reference sequence). Here the CDR3 reads CASSIAKFPLSYEQYF. In DNA, the CDR3 is TGTGCCAGTAGTATAGCGAAGTTCCCACTCTCCTACGAGCAGTACTTC.

Only a few counts were recorded for this clone. This chain uses TRBV2 with TRBJ2-3; 7 bases match TRBD2. This CDR3 spans 14 amino acids. Germline V gives CDR1 SNHLY, CDR2 FYNNEI. The V gene end was trimmed by 4 bases and the J gene end by 2 bases; junction bases not matched to a gene: 3. The CDR3 sequence is CASSVTSVTDTQYF. CDR3 coding DNA: TGTGCCAGCAGTGTCACTAGCGTCACAGATACGCAGTATTTT.

This chain joins TRBV28 and TRBJ1-2; D gene unclear. V gave up 2 bases and J gave up 5 bases, with 9 bases separating them. The germline CDR1 and CDR2 sequences are MDHEN and SYDVKM. This CDR3 is 13 amino acids long. In DNA, the CDR3 is TGTGCCAGCAGTTTACGGCAATCTTATGGCTACACCTTC. Protein sequence: CASSLRQSYGYTF.

The chain joins TRBV30 to TRBJ1-2, with 7 bases identical to TRBD1. Germline V lookup: CDR1 GTSNPN, CDR2 SVGIG (reference sequence). J lost 7 bases, V lost 3 bases, and 8 bases had no gene match. The CDR3 contains 13 residues. CDR3 amino acids: CAWRVDRVGGYTF. The DNA of the CDR3 is TGTGCCTGGAGGGTCGACAGGGTCGGTGGCTACACCTTC.

The V and J genes are TRBV28 and TRBJ2-3; D unresolved. Germline CDR1 MDHEN, CDR2 SYDVKM. The CDR3 loop spans 14 amino acids. V was shortened by 3 bases and J by 2 bases, with 9 bases between the two germline ends. The CDR3 DNA reads TGTGCCAGCAGTTTTGGAAGGACCACAGATACGCAGTATTTT. It encodes CASSFGRTTDTQYF.

Points on this clone: The same CDR3 also results from other DNA sequences found in this sample. The chain combines TRBV7-3 with TRBJ2-1, with D possibly matching TRBD2 (6 bases). The germline gives CDR1 SGHTA, CDR2 FQGTGA. This CDR3 spans 14 amino acids. V shed 2 bases and J shed 4 bases, with 9 bases lying between them. CDR3 nucleotides: TGTGCCAGCAGCTTAGGGGGGTCTTACAATGAGCAGTTCTTC. The encoded protein is CASSLGGSYNEQFF.

The chain uses TRBV29-1 and TRBJ2-3; unclear D gene. The CDR3 has 12 amino acids. Germline V gene lookup returns CDR1 SQVTM and CDR2 ANQGSEA. V shed 5 bases and J shed 3 bases, with 9 bases lying between them. The CDR3 nucleotides read TGCAGCGTTAGAAAACAGACAGATACGCAGTATTTT. This translates into CSVRKQTDTQYF.